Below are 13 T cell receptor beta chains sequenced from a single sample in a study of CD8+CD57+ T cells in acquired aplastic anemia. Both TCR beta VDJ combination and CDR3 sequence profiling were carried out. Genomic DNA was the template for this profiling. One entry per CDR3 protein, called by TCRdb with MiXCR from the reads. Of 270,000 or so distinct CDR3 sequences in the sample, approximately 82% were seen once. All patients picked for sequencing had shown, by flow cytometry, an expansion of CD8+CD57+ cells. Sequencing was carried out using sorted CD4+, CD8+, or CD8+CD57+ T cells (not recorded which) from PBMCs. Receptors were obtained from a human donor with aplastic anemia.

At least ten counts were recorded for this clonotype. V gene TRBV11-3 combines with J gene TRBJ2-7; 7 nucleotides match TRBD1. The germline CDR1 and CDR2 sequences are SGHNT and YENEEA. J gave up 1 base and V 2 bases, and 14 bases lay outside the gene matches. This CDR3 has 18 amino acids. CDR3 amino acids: CASSLHPTGTALSYEQYV. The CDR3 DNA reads TGTGCCAGCAGCTTACATCCGACAGGGACAGCCCTTTCCTACGAGCAGTACGTC.

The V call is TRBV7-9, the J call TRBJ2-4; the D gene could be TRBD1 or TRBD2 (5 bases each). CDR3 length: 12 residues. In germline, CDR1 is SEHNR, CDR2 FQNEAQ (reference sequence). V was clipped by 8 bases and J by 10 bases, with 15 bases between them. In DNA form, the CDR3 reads TGTGCCAGCGGGGGAGCTAGGGAGATTCAGTACTTC. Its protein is CASGGAREIQYF.

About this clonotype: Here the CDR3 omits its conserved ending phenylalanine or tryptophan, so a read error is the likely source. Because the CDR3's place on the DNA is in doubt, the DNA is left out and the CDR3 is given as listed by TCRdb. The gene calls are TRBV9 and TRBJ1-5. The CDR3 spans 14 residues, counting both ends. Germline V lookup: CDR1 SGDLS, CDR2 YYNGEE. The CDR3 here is CASSEWYARNQHHS.

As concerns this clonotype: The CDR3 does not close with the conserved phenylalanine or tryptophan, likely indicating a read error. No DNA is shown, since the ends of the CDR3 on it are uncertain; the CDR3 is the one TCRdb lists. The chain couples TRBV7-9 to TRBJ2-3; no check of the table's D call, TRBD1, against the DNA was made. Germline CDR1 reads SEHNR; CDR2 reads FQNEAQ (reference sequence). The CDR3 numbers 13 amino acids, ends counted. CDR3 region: CASRKAGQENLAE.

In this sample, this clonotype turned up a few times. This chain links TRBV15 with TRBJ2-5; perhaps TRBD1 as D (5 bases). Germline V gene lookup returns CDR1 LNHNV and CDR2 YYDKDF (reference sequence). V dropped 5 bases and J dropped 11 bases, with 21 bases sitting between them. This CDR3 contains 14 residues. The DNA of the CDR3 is TGTGCCACCAGCTGGGGCTCCAGCCAAGATACGCAGTACTTC. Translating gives CATSWGSSQDTQYF.

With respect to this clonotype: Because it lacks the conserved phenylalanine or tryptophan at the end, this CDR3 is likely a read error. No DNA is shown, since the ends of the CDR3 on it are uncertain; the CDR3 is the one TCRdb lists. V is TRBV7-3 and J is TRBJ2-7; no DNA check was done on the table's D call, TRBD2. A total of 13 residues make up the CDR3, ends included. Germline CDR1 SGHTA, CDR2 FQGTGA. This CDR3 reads CASSSNGTWGETH.

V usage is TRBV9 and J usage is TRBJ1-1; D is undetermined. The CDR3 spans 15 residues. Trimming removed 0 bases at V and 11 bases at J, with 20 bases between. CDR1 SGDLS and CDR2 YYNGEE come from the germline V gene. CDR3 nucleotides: TGTGCCAGCAGCGTAGAGCCAAATACGCACACTTATGCTTTCTTT. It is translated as CASSVEPNTHTYAFF.

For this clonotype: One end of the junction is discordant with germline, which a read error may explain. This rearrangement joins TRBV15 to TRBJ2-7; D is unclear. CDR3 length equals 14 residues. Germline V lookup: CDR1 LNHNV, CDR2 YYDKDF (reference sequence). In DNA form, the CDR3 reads TGTGCCACCAGTAGAGTTAGGGATCAAGACGCCCAGTACTTC. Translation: CATSRVRDQDAQYF.

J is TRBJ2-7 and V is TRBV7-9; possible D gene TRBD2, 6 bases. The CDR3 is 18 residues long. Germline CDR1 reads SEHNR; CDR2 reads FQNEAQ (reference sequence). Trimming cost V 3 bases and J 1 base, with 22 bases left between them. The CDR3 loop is CASSFHRNGRALSYEQYV. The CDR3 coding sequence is TGTGCCAGCAGCTTTCATAGAAACGGGAGAGCCCTTTCCTACGAGCAGTACGTC.

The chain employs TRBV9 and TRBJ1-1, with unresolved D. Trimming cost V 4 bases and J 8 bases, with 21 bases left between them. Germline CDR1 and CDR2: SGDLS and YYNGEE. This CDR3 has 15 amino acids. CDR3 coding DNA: TGTGCCAGCAGCTTTGGAGTGGGAGGCAACGCGGAAGCTTTCTTT. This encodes CASSFGVGGNAEAFF.

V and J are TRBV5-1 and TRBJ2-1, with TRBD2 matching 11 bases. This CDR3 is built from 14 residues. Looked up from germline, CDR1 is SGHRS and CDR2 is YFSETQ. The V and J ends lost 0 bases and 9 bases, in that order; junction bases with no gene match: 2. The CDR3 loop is CASSLAGTSGEQFF. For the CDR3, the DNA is TGCGCCAGCAGCTTGGCTGGGACTAGCGGTGAGCAGTTCTTC. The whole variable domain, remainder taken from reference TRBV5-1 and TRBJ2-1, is KAGVTQTPRYLIKTRGQQVTLSCSPISGHRSVSWYQQTPGQGLQFLFEYFSETQRNKGNFPGRFSGRQFSNSRSEMNVSTLELGDSALYLCASSLAGTSGEQFFGPGTRLTVL.

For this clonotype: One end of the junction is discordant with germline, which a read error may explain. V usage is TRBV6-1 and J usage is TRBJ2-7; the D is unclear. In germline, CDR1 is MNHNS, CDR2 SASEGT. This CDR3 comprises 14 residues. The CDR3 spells CASSATGSSYELDF. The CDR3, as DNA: TGTGCCAGCAGTGCCACCGGAAGCTCCTACGAGCTGGACTTC.

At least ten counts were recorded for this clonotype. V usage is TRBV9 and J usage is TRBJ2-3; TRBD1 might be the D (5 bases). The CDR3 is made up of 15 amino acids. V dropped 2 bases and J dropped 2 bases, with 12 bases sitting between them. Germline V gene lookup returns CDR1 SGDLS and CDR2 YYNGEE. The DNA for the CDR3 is TGTGCCAGCAGCGTTGAGACAGAGAACACAGATACGCAGTATTTT. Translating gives CASSVETENTDTQYF.